Listed here are 30 T cell receptor beta chains from one sample, sequenced in a study of cytomegalovirus exposure and HLA in healthy donors. Primers for the PCR totalled 60 Vbeta and 13 Jbeta. Assay used: immunoSEQ multiplex PCR; TCRdb lists only in-frame clones, some missing. The top ten clones hold less than 4.5% of a sample with some 180,000 clones, 77% of them seen once. The sample comprised PBMCs. These receptors were taken from a woman aged 60-75 years in good health and CMV-seropositive.

This sequence joins TRBV10-3 and TRBJ2-3, with TRBD2 as a possible D gene (6 bases). This CDR3 is built from 14 residues. Trimming took 7 bases from V and 0 from J, leaving 11 bases between them. The V gene's germline CDR1 is ENHRY and CDR2 SYGVKD. CDR3 coding DNA: TGTGCCATCAACGGGGACTCTAGCACAGATACGCAGTATTTT. Residues: CAINGDSSTDTQYF.

The chain employs TRBV9 and TRBJ2-3; 11 nucleotides align to TRBD2. Trimming removed 4 bases from V and 2 bases from J; junction bases left unmatched: 6. This CDR3 comprises 16 residues. The germline V gene encodes CDR1 SGDLS and CDR2 YYNGEE. CDR3 region: CASSRTGLAVTDTQYF. CDR3 coding DNA: TGTGCCAGCAGCAGAACGGGACTAGCGGTCACAGATACGCAGTATTTT. The full variable domain, its missing parts supplied by reference TRBV9 and TRBJ2-3, is DSGVTQTPKHLITATGQRVTLRCSPRSGDLSVYWYQQSLDQGLQFLIQYYNGEERAKGNILERFSAQQFPDLHSELNLSSLELGDSALYFCASSRTGLAVTDTQYFGPGTRLTVL.

CDR3 protein: CASSGDREFAGTDTQYF. CDR3 DNA: TGTGCCAGCAGTGGGGATCGGGAGTTCGCGGGCACAGATACGCAGTATTTT. The chain has TRBV2 and TRBJ2-3, with D possibly matching TRBD2 (6 bases). Germline V gives CDR1 SNHLY, CDR2 FYNNEI. The CDR3 extends over 17 amino acids. The V and J ends lost 4 bases and 1 base respectively, with 18 bases between them. Based on the CDR3 plus reference TRBV2 and TRBJ2-3, the full variable domain is EPEVTQTPSHQVTQMGQEVILRCVPISNHLYFYWYRQILGQKVEFLVSFYNNEISEKSEIFDDQFSVERPDGSNFTLKIRSTKLEDSAMYFCASSGDREFAGTDTQYFGPGTRLTVL.

The V and J genes are TRBV27 and TRBJ2-7; the D gene is possibly TRBD2 (6 bases). Germline V CDR1 and CDR2: MNHEY, SMNVEV (reference sequence). This CDR3 spans 14 amino acids. Trimming cost V 3 bases and J 3 bases, with 12 bases left between them. The CDR3: CASSFEGGGYEQYF. The CDR3 DNA reads as TGTGCCAGCAGTTTTGAGGGAGGTGGCTACGAGCAGTACTTC.

V gene TRBV21-1 combines with J gene TRBJ2-7; the DNA was not compared with TRBD2, the D call given in the table. TRBV21-1 is a recognized pseudogene. The CDR3 is 12 residues long. Here the CDR3 reads CASKAEDDEQYF. CDR3 nucleotide sequence: TGTGCCAGCAAAGCGGAGGATGACGAGCAGTACTTC.

This sequence joins TRBV5-1 and TRBJ2-2; 9 nucleotides match TRBD2. This CDR3 contains 14 residues. Losses at the gene ends were 5 bases for V and 4 bases for J; bases not matched to a gene: 3. Germline V CDR1 and CDR2: SGHRS, YFSETQ. In DNA, the CDR3 is TGCGCCAGCAGGGTACTAGCGGGCACCGGGGAGCTGTTTTTT. Its translation: CASRVLAGTGELFF.

For the CDR3, the DNA is TGTGCCAGCAGTTTAATTACCGGAGCAACTAATGAAAAACTGTTTTTT. Its protein product is CASSLITGATNEKLFF. The chain combines TRBV27 with TRBJ1-4, with D unclear. Trimming took off 2 bases at V and 0 bases at J, with 10 bases between the two ends. CDR1 and CDR2 from the germline V gene are MNHEY and SMNVEV (reference sequence). The CDR3 length is 16 residues.

The chain employs TRBV19 and TRBJ1-5; D remains ambiguous. In germline, CDR1 is LNHDA, CDR2 SQIVND (reference sequence). The CDR3 is 21 amino acids. V was clipped by 2 bases and J by 0 bases, with 26 bases between them. CDR3 sequence: CASSIPSFARLSKDSNQPQHF. The DNA for the CDR3 is TGTGCCAGTAGTATACCGTCGTTCGCCAGGCTAAGCAAAGATAGCAATCAGCCCCAGCATTTT.

The chain is built from TRBV5-4 and TRBJ2-6, with D possibly matching TRBD1 (5 bases). The V gene lost 4 bases and the J gene lost 2 bases, with 10 bases spanning the gap. The CDR3 is made up of 15 amino acids. In germline, CDR1 is SGHNT, CDR2 YYREEE (reference sequence). CDR3 amino acids: CASSKTGAGANVLTF. The DNA of the CDR3 is TGTGCCAGCAGCAAAACAGGAGCTGGGGCCAACGTCCTGACTTTC. Looking up the rest from reference TRBV5-4 and TRBJ2-6 gives the full variable domain: ETGVTQSPTHLIKTRGQQVTLRCSSQSGHNTVSWYQQALGQGPQFIFQYYREEENGRGNFPPRFSGLQFPNYSSELNVNALELDDSALYLCASSKTGAGANVLTFGAGSRLTVL.

The chain is built from TRBV9 and TRBJ1-6; 8 bases fit TRBD1. V lost 2 bases to trimming and J lost 9 bases; unmatched junction nucleotides: 16. Germline V CDR1 and CDR2: SGDLS, YYNGEE. The CDR3 has 18 amino acids. DNA of the CDR3: TGTGCCAGCAGCGTGTCCCCCGCAGACAGGGGATCCCCTTCACCCCTCCACTTT. Its protein is CASSVSPADRGSPSPLHF.

The V and J genes are TRBV7-2 and TRBJ2-7, with D unclear. Germline CDR1 reads SGHTA; CDR2 reads FQGNSA. Between the trimmed V and J ends, which lost 1 base and 2 bases, there was a span of 9 bases. The CDR3 extends over 14 amino acids. In nucleotides, the CDR3 is TGTGCCAGCAGCTTAGTCGGAGCGACCTACGAGCAGTACTTC. Its protein product is CASSLVGATYEQYF.

The gene calls are TRBV5-6 and TRBJ2-7; D remains ambiguous. V was pared by 0 bases and J by 4 bases, with 8 bases between. This CDR3 spans 13 amino acids. The germline V gene encodes CDR1 SGHDT and CDR2 YYEEEE. The CDR3, as DNA: TGTGCCAGCAGCTTGGCCACAGCTTACGAGCAGTACTTC. Its protein is CASSLATAYEQYF.

The chain is built from TRBV30 and TRBJ1-4, with 10 nucleotides matching TRBD1. CDR1 is GTSNPN and CDR2 is SVGIG in the germline V gene (reference sequence). The CDR3 totals 14 residues. V was pared by 0 bases and J by 5 bases, with 0 bases of the junction left unmatched. CDR3 sequence (DNA): TGTGCCTGGAGTGTGGGACAGGGGAATGAAAAACTGTTTTTT. Protein sequence: CAWSVGQGNEKLFF.

This clone was seen more than once but under ten times. The CDR3 nucleotides are TGTGCCAGCAGCTCCGACAGGGGTGCTGAAGCTTTCTTT. This gives the protein CASSSDRGAEAFF. The J gene is TRBJ1-1, the V gene TRBV7-3; 8 positions agree with TRBD1. In germline, CDR1 is SGHTA, CDR2 FQGTGA. This CDR3 spans 13 amino acids. The junction had 4 bases not matched to a gene; V was cut back by 4 bases and J by 6 bases.

The V call is TRBV7-2, the J call TRBJ2-3; 7 nucleotides line up with TRBD2. There are 13 residues in the CDR3. With 11 bases clipped from V and 6 bases from J, the junction kept 11 bases outside the gene matches. The V gene's germline CDR1 is SGHTA and CDR2 FQGNSA. Here the CDR3 reads CASRVAGGDTQYF. CDR3 bases: TGTGCCTCGAGGGTAGCGGGTGGGGATACGCAGTATTTT.

This chain links TRBV7-6 with TRBJ1-1; maybe TRBD1 (6 bases). The germline gives CDR1 SGHVS, CDR2 FNYEAQ. Deletions cut 0 bases from V and 1 base from J, with 18 bases between. CDR3 size: 18 residues. CDR3 in DNA: TGTGCCAGCAGCTTAGCGGGCACCGGGACAACGAGGAACACTGAAGCTTTCTTT. Amino acids: CASSLAGTGTTRNTEAFF.

The chain employs TRBV11-2 and TRBJ2-2, with 8 bases identical to TRBD1. J gave up 4 bases and V 5 bases, and 12 bases lay outside the gene matches. The CDR3 runs 17 residues. Germline V gene sequence: CDR1 SGHAT, CDR2 FQNNGV. CDR3 nucleotides: TGTGCCAGCAGCCAGAGATATCCGGACAGGGTCACCGGGGAGCTGTTTTTT. Its protein product is CASSQRYPDRVTGELFF.

There are a few counts of this clone. The chain links TRBV7-9 to TRBJ2-1, with D possibly TRBD2 on 6 matching bases. Germline lookup yields CDR1 SEHNR and CDR2 FQNEAQ (reference sequence). V was cut by 1 base and J by 0 bases, with 16 bases left in between. CDR3 size: 18 residues. CDR3 sequence reads: CASSLVGRDRTSYNEQFF. CDR3 bases: TGTGCCAGCAGCTTAGTAGGGCGGGATCGTACCTCCTACAATGAGCAGTTCTTC.

The genes are TRBV27 and TRBJ1-1; 7 bases line up with TRBD1. This CDR3 spans 14 amino acids. Germline trimming cut 0 bases from V and 5 bases from J; bases unmatched to any gene: 3. CDR1 is MNHEY, CDR2 SMNVEV, per germline (reference sequence). The CDR3 DNA reads as TGTGCCAGCAGTTTATCCACAGGGGAGACTGAAGCTTTCTTT. Protein sequence: CASSLSTGETEAFF.

This clone was seen only a few times. The gene calls are TRBV2 and TRBJ2-2; TRBD2 aligns across 15 bases. V shed 7 bases and J 5 bases; nucleotides not matched to a gene: 8. The CDR3 length is 17 residues. Germline-derived CDR1 and CDR2 are SNHLY and FYNNEI. CDR3 nucleotides: TGTGCCAGCACCCCGGGACTAGCGGGGGGACGGACCGGGGAGCTGTTTTTT. As protein: CASTPGLAGGRTGELFF.

V and J are TRBV19 and TRBJ1-1; D ambiguous. The CDR3 has 15 residues. Germline-derived CDR1 and CDR2 are LNHDA and SQIVND (reference sequence). The germline V and J ends were trimmed by 3 bases and 0 bases, with 11 bases remaining between them. CDR3 region: CASSIYSSMNTEAFF. DNA for the CDR3: TGTGCCAGTAGTATTTACAGCTCCATGAACACTGAAGCTTTCTTT.

About this clone itself: At one end the junction does not follow the germline gene, possibly because of a read error. This chain links TRBV28 with TRBJ1-5; TRBD1 agrees at 8 bases. This CDR3 spans 15 amino acids. CDR1 is MDHEN, CDR2 SYDVKM, per germline. This CDR3 reads CASREDRAPNQPQHF. The CDR3 DNA is TGTGCCAGCAGGGAGGACAGGGCCCCTAATCAACCCCAGCATTTT.

The genes are TRBV28 and TRBJ1-6, with D unclear. The V and J ends lost 6 bases and 6 bases respectively, with 6 bases between them. Germline V CDR1 and CDR2: MDHEN, SYDVKM. This CDR3 region has 12 residues. CDR3 sequence reads: CASSLVNSPLHF. Written as DNA, the CDR3 is TGTGCCAGCAGCCTTGTTAATTCACCCCTCCACTTT.

This clone turned up a few times. The J gene is TRBJ2-7, the V gene TRBV2, with TRBD1 matching 9 bases. CDR1 and CDR2 from the germline V gene are SNHLY and FYNNEI. CDR3 length: 12 residues. V lost 6 bases and J lost 6; bases outside the gene matches: 3. CDR3 nucleotide sequence: TGTGCCAGCAGACTACAGGGGGCCGAGCAGTACTTC. It is translated as CASRLQGAEQYF.

This clone was counted once. The chain has TRBV5-1 and TRBJ2-3; D gene uncertain. CDR1 is SGHRS and CDR2 is YFSETQ in the germline V gene. The CDR3 spans 16 residues. Deletions cut 3 bases from V and 2 bases from J, with 16 bases between. The CDR3 loop reads CASSSTADFYTDTQYF. CDR3 sequence (DNA): TGCGCCAGCAGCTCCACCGCTGACTTTTACACAGATACGCAGTATTTT.

The rearrangement links TRBV7-2 to TRBJ2-1; the match to TRBD2 covers 11 bases. The V gene end was trimmed by 5 bases and the J gene end by 4 bases; junction bases not matched to a gene: 4. This CDR3 spans 15 amino acids. Germline CDR1 reads SGHTA; CDR2 reads FQGNSA. This CDR3 is CASSRLAGTYNEQFF. Here the CDR3 DNA reads TGTGCCAGCAGCCGACTAGCGGGGACATACAATGAGCAGTTCTTC.

CDR3 region: CASSEGTGSEKLFF. Here the CDR3 DNA reads TGTGCCAGCAGTGAGGGGACAGGTAGCGAAAAACTGTTTTTT. V usage is TRBV6-1 and J usage is TRBJ1-4; the match to TRBD1 covers 8 bases. Germline CDR1 MNHNS, CDR2 SASEGT. The CDR3 is 14 residues long. The ends lost 3 bases at V and 8 bases at J; junction bases unmatched: 5.

This chain uses TRBV29-1 with TRBJ1-2; 7 bases line up with TRBD1. The J segment lost 6 bases and the V segment lost 5 bases, leaving 0 bases of the junction unmatched. Germline V gene data show CDR1 as SQVTM and CDR2 as ANQGSEA. CDR3 length: 10 amino acids. CDR3 nucleotides: TGCAGCGTTCAGGGGGATGGCTACACCTTC. As protein: CSVQGDGYTF.

Notes on this clone: A junction boundary mismatches the germline segment, possibly from a read error. This CDR3 is also generated by other DNA sequences in the sample. The chain links TRBV15 to TRBJ1-4; D unresolved. The CDR3 spans 14 residues. Germline V gene lookup returns CDR1 LNHNV and CDR2 YYDKDF (reference sequence). CDR3 coding DNA: TGCGCCACCAGCCCGGGGATGCCTAATGAAAAACTGTTTTTT. Amino acid sequence: CATSPGMPNEKLFF.

The chain recombines TRBV19 with TRBJ2-2; 7 nucleotides agree with TRBD1. V lost 7 bases and J lost 0; bases outside the gene matches: 2. CDR3 length: 14 residues. Germline V lookup: CDR1 LNHDA, CDR2 SQIVND (reference sequence). The CDR3 DNA follows: TGTGCCAGTACTACAGGGGCGAACACCGGGGAGCTGTTTTTT. It yields the protein CASTTGANTGELFF. The full variable domain, its missing parts supplied by reference TRBV19 and TRBJ2-2, is DGGITQSPKYLFRKEGQNVTLSCEQNLNHDAMYWYRQDPGQGLRLIYYSQIVNDFQKGDIAEGYSVSREKKESFPLTVTSAQKNPTAFYLCASTTGANTGELFFGEGSRLTVL.